Listed below are T cell receptor beta chains from one sample, sequenced in a study of cytomegalovirus exposure and HLA in healthy donors. The data were produced by immunoSEQ multiplex PCR, yet TCRdb's version contains in-frame clones alone and is incomplete. The sample lists about 120,000 clones; 65% to 90% were seen once. Specimen: PBMCs. Receptors originate from a woman aged 40 to 50 in good health and CMV-seronegative. Both conserved end residues are part of each CDR3. D genes are given only for firm matches. Only some rows state a clone size, as once, few, many or a class for expanded clones.

cdr3_nt cdr3_aa d_call j_call clone_size cdr3_length v_call
TGTGCCAGCAGTGGGGGACAGGGCTACGAGCAGTACTTC CASSGGQGYEQYF TRBD1 TRBJ2-7 few 13 TRBV2
TGTGCCAGCAGTCTTGGACAGCTAAATCAGCCCCAGCATTTT CASSLGQLNQPQHF NA TRBJ1-5 once 14 TRBV6-5
TGCAGCGTTGGACAGGGAACGCTTCAGGGCGAGCAGTACTTC CSVGQGTLQGEQYF TRBD1 TRBJ2-7 once 14 TRBV29-1
TGTGCCAGCAGCTCATTAACAGGGTGGGATACTGAAGCTTTCTTT CASSSLTGWDTEAFF NA TRBJ1-1 NA 15 TRBV11-2
TGTGCCAGCAGTGATGGGGGAGGGGGGCCCTACGAGCAGTACTTC CASSDGGGGPYEQYF NA TRBJ2-7 NA 15 TRBV25-1
TGCGCCAGCAGCGTTCAGGGGGAGTCCTATAATTCACCCCTCCACTTT CASSVQGESYNSPLHF TRBD1 TRBJ1-6 NA 16 TRBV4-1
TGCGCCAGCAGCCGAGTTGATAGCAATCAGCCCCAGCATTTT CASSRVDSNQPQHF NA TRBJ1-5 NA 14 TRBV4-1
TGCGCCAGCAGCAACCAGAAAACTAGCGGGGGGGCCTTACCCCACGAGCAGTACTTC CASSNQKTSGGALPHEQYF TRBD2 TRBJ2-7 NA 19 TRBV5-1
TGTGCCTGGCAGAAATCTTCTGGAAACACCATATATTTT CAWQKSSGNTIYF NA TRBJ1-3 NA 13 TRBV30
TGTGCCAGCAGCTTGGCCGGGAGAAGCAATCAGCCCCAGCATTTT CASSLAGRSNQPQHF NA TRBJ1-5 few 15 TRBV5-6
TGCGCCAGCAGCTGGACAGGGTCTGGAAACACCATATATTTT CASSWTGSGNTIYF TRBD1 TRBJ1-3 few 14 TRBV5-1
TGCGCCAGCAGTGGACAGGAGGAGGAGACCCAGTACTTC CASSGQEEETQYF NA TRBJ2-5 NA 13 TRBV10-2
TGTGCCAGCTCTCCGGACAGTCCTAATGAAAAACTGTTTTTT CASSPDSPNEKLFF NA TRBJ1-4 NA 14 TRBV18
TGTGCCAGCAGCTTAATGCCCGGTCGGGAGCAGTACTTC CASSLMPGREQYF NA TRBJ2-7 NA 13 TRBV7-9
TGTGCCAGCAGACCAAGGGACACCCAGCGGATTTACGAGCAGTACTTC CASRPRDTQRIYEQYF NA TRBJ2-7 NA 16 TRBV2
TGTGCCAGTAGGTACGACAGAAAAACTAATGAAAAACTGTTTTTT CASRYDRKTNEKLFF NA TRBJ1-4 few 15 TRBV19
TGTGCCAGCACCCGCACAAGTTCCTACAATGAGCAGTTCTTC CASTRTSSYNEQFF NA TRBJ2-1 NA 14 TRBV7-2
TGTGCCAGCAGTGACGAACAGGGGGCTACTCAGCCCCAGCATTTT CASSDEQGATQPQHF TRBD1 TRBJ1-5 few 15 TRBV6-1
TGTGCCAGCAGCGCTACAGGGATCGAGCAGTACTTC CASSATGIEQYF NA TRBJ2-7 NA 12 TRBV9
TGTGCCAGCTCACCGAGGGACAGACAAGAGACCCAGTACTTC CASSPRDRQETQYF TRBD1 TRBJ2-5 once 14 TRBV18
TGTGCCAGCAGTACAGGGACCGGATATCCATTGGATGGCTACACCTTC CASSTGTGYPLDGYTF NA TRBJ1-2 NA 16 TRBV14
TGTGCCAGTACCGAGCTAGGGACAGACAATCAGCCCCAGCATTTT CASTELGTDNQPQHF TRBD1 TRBJ1-5 NA 15 TRBV19
TGTGCCACGGCTCTCAGGCCAGGTTGGAAAGAGACCCAGTACTTC CATALRPGWKETQYF NA TRBJ2-5 NA 15 TRBV27
TGTGCCAGCGGCCCCCCGAGACAGGGGTCCTACGAGCAGTACTTC CASGPPRQGSYEQYF TRBD1 TRBJ2-7 NA 15 TRBV7-9
TGTGCCAGCAGCCTAAGACACCCGACCCTCTACGAGCAGTACTTC CASSLRHPTLYEQYF NA TRBJ2-7 NA 15 TRBV5-5
TGTGCCAGCAGCCGCGGACTAGCGGGGGGGGCGGAGAATGAGCAGTTCTTC CASSRGLAGGAENEQFF TRBD2 TRBJ2-1 NA 17 TRBV11-2
TGCAGCGTTGGGTCGACAGGGGCGGTCGGCTACACCTTC CSVGSTGAVGYTF TRBD1 TRBJ1-2 NA 13 TRBV29-1
TGTGCCAGCAGCCCGGGGGGAACAGCGGGCAACACTGAAGCTTTCTTT CASSPGGTAGNTEAFF NA TRBJ1-1 NA 16 TRBV2
TGTGCCAGTACCCAATGGACAGGGCTTCAGCCCCAGCATTTT CASTQWTGLQPQHF TRBD1 TRBJ1-5 NA 14 TRBV19
TGTGCCAGCAGCACCGACCCCAGGGGGGTTAAGGAAAAACTGTTTTTT CASSTDPRGVKEKLFF TRBD1 TRBJ1-4 NA 16 TRBV9
TGCGCCAGCAGTGAGCGGGGACTAGCGGGAGTTTTTGAGCAGTACTTC CASSERGLAGVFEQYF TRBD2 TRBJ2-7 NA 16 TRBV10-2
TGTGCCAGCAGCTTGGGGGGGACTAGCGGGAGAGGCGGGGAGCTGTTTTTT CASSLGGTSGRGGELFF TRBD2 TRBJ2-2 NA 17 TRBV5-4
TGTGCCAGCATGATAGGGGGTGGAAACACCATATATTTT CASMIGGGNTIYF NA TRBJ1-3 NA 13 TRBV2
TGCAGTGCTTCAGGGTTCGGTGGCTACACCTTC CSASGFGGYTF NA TRBJ1-2 NA 11 TRBV20-1
TGTGCCAGCAGTGAAGGGACAGGGTTACTTGAAAAACTGTTTTTT CASSEGTGLLEKLFF TRBD1 TRBJ1-4 NA 15 TRBV6-1
TGTGCCAGCAGTTTACGGGGCGCGTTTAGCGGGAGGTCTATGGGGCCCTCCTACGAGCAGTACTTC CASSLRGAFSGRSMGPSYEQYF TRBD2 TRBJ2-7 few 22 TRBV27
TGTGCCAGCCGAGCGGCCTATGCTAGCGGCGAGCAGTACTTC CASRAAYASGEQYF TRBD2 TRBJ2-7 once 14 TRBV27
TGTGCCAGCAGCTCCACGAATTTCAACGGAGGGGTCGATACGCAGTATTTT CASSSTNFNGGVDTQYF NA TRBJ2-3 once 17 TRBV7-9
TGTGCCAGTAGGCTTCATATAGCGGGAGTATTTCAAGAACGGGCCAACGTCCTGACTTTC CASRLHIAGVFQERANVLTF TRBD2 TRBJ2-6 NA 20 TRBV19
TGCGCCAGCAGCCCCCGCCCAGCGGGGGGCACCTACGAGCAGTACTTC CASSPRPAGGTYEQYF TRBD2 TRBJ2-7 NA 16 TRBV4-1
TGCGCCAGCAGCGCGACTAGCGCCTCCTACGAGCAGTACTTC CASSATSASYEQYF TRBD2 TRBJ2-7 NA 14 TRBV5-1
TGTGCCAGCAGTCTTAAGACTAGCGGGTTGGCGAACACCGGGGAGCTGTTTTTT CASSLKTSGLANTGELFF TRBD2 TRBJ2-2 NA 18 TRBV7-9
TGCGCCAGCAGCTCGGGACAGCCCAACACTGAAGCTTTCTTT CASSSGQPNTEAFF TRBD1 TRBJ1-1 NA 14 TRBV5-1
TGCAGCGTTGCACCGTGGACAGGGGGTAACTATGGCTACACCTTC CSVAPWTGGNYGYTF TRBD1 TRBJ1-2 NA 15 TRBV29-1
TGTGCCAGCAGCTCAGGACTAGCGGGAGTAGTTCTCGACGAGCAGTACTTC CASSSGLAGVVLDEQYF TRBD2 TRBJ2-7 NA 17 TRBV7-6
TGTGCCAGCAGCTTACAAGCGGGTGCAACCTACGAGCAGTACTTC CASSLQAGATYEQYF NA TRBJ2-7 NA 15 TRBV11-1
TGTGCCAGCAGCTCCCAAGCCGGGGTTTTGCGGGAGCAGTACTTC CASSSQAGVLREQYF NA TRBJ2-7 NA 15 TRBV11-2
TGTGCAAGTCGCTCTAGTAGGGGGACAGGGGTTTACGAGCAGTACTTC CASRSSRGTGVYEQYF NA TRBJ2-7 NA 16 TRBV12-2
TGTGCCAGCAGCTATCCCGACAGGGACGGCTCCTACGAGCAGTACTTC CASSYPDRDGSYEQYF TRBD1 TRBJ2-7 few 16 TRBV5-4